Each of the 8 T cell receptor beta chains below was sequenced from the same sample in a study of blood T cells in healthy people across ages. Sample-barcoded 5' priming and a J-beta primer mix drove a second PCR of roughly 6 to 12 cycles. Via MiXCR, TCRdb re-called the 5' RACE reads, giving one row per CDR3 protein. The table includes approximately 810,000 distinct CDR3 sequences, roughly 35% detected once. Sequencing was carried out using blood. These receptors originate from a man aged 18 to 35 in good health.

Ten or more counts support this clonotype. The rearrangement joins TRBV5-1 to TRBJ1-2; D not certain. Trimming left V 0 bases short and J 8 bases short, with 8 bases between. Germline CDR1 and CDR2: SGHRS and YFSETQ. The CDR3 has 12 amino acids. This CDR3 reads CASSLDRRGYTF. Here the CDR3 DNA reads TGCGCCAGCAGCTTGGACCGGCGCGGCTACACCTTC.

The rearrangement joins TRBV14 to TRBJ2-7, with a weak D call TRBD1 (6 bases). The CDR3 loop spans 16 amino acids. Per the germline V gene, CDR1 is SGHDN and CDR2 is FVKESK. The V gene lost 1 base and the J gene lost 7 bases, with 20 bases spanning the gap. The CDR3 reads CASSQGAGAIHNEQYF. The CDR3 coding sequence is TGTGCCAGCAGCCAAGGGGCAGGGGCTATCCACAATGAGCAGTACTTC.

Details on this clonotype: A much larger clone lies a single base off, so this may be a read error. V is TRBV20-1 and J is TRBJ2-1; possible D gene TRBD1, 5 bases. Between the trimmed V and J ends, which lost 2 bases and 10 bases, there was a span of 21 bases. The CDR3 is 15 residues long. Germline values: CDR1 DFQATT, CDR2 SNEGSKA (reference sequence). For the CDR3, the DNA is TGCAGTGCTAGACGCCCCGAGTTAGGGGCAGGCGAGCAGTTCTTC. Its translation is CSARRPELGAGEQFF.

This chain uses TRBV9 with TRBJ1-5, with D perhaps TRBD1 (6 bases). Germline V CDR1 and CDR2: SGDLS, YYNGEE. Trimming took 1 base from V and 5 from J, leaving 13 bases between them. The CDR3 contains 15 residues. This CDR3 is CASSVQGLEDQPQHF. The CDR3 DNA reads as TGTGCCAGCAGCGTACAGGGGCTCGAGGATCAGCCCCAGCATTTT. Looking up the rest from reference TRBV9 and TRBJ1-5 gives the full variable domain: DSGVTQTPKHLITATGQRVTLRCSPRSGDLSVYWYQQSLDQGLQFLIQYYNGEERAKGNILERFSAQQFPDLHSELNLSSLELGDSALYFCASSVQGLEDQPQHFGDGTRLSIL.

This clonotype occurred a few times. The chain employs TRBV5-1 and TRBJ2-5; D may be TRBD1 or TRBD2 (5 bases each). This CDR3 has 14 amino acids. The germline V gene encodes CDR1 SGHRS and CDR2 YFSETQ. V was clipped by 0 bases and J by 4 bases, with 10 bases between them. CDR3 in amino acids: CASSLVPGPETQYF. The CDR3 DNA reads TGCGCCAGCAGCTTGGTTCCGGGACCAGAGACCCAGTACTTC. Variable domain in full (rest from reference TRBV5-1 and TRBJ2-5): KAGVTQTPRYLIKTRGQQVTLSCSPISGHRSVSWYQQTPGQGLQFLFEYFSETQRNKGNFPGRFSGRQFSNSRSEMNVSTLELGDSALYLCASSLVPGPETQYFGPGTRLLVL.

The rearrangement uses TRBV5-1 and TRBJ2-1, with 8 nucleotides matching TRBD1. The V gene's germline CDR1 is SGHRS and CDR2 YFSETQ. Germline trimming cut 4 bases from V and 9 bases from J; bases unmatched to any gene: 21. CDR3 length: 18 amino acids. DNA of the CDR3: TGCGCCAGCAGCCCTGGGCCAGGGGGCGCGCCCCCCATCGTTGAGCAGTTCTTC. Translation gives CASSPGPGGAPPIVEQFF.

The J gene is TRBJ2-4, the V gene TRBV20-1; possible D gene TRBD2, 7 bases. The V end lost 0 bases, the J end lost 12 bases, and 24 bases lay between the germline ends. Germline CDR1 and CDR2: DFQATT and SNEGSKA (reference sequence). This CDR3 contains 16 residues. CDR3: CSARDGGGEAGGSQYF. For the CDR3, the DNA is TGCAGTGCTAGAGACGGCGGGGGCGAAGCTGGCGGCAGTCAGTACTTC.

This sequence joins TRBV7-2 and TRBJ2-7; 7 nucleotides agree with TRBD1. CDR3 length equals 15 residues. After removal of 3 bases from V and 2 bases from J, the junction contained 7 bases not matched to a gene. CDR1 SGHTA and CDR2 FQGNSA come from the germline V gene. The CDR3 loop reads CASSFQTGITYEQYF. CDR3 sequence (DNA): TGTGCCAGCAGCTTCCAGACAGGGATCACCTACGAGCAGTACTTC.